The 18 T cell receptor beta chains below were found in one sample sequenced in a study of blood T cell repertoires in COVID-19. The protocol was immunoSEQ multiplex PCR, while the TCRdb copy is restricted to in-frame clones and leaves out a portion. The repertoire holds 80,000 or so clones, with approximately 80% as singletons. The specimen was peripheral blood. Receptors were obtained from a man at least 80 years old with acute or convalescent COVID-19.

The chain employs TRBV30 and TRBJ1-6; a possible D gene is TRBD1 (5 bases). The germline V gene has CDR1 GTSNPN and CDR2 SVGIG (reference sequence). The CDR3 sequence is 16 residues long. V gave up 4 bases and J gave up 7 bases, with 20 bases separating them. The CDR3 DNA follows: TGTGCCTGGAAACGGGCAGGGATTGTTGGGAATTCACCCCTCCACTTT. Residues: CAWKRAGIVGNSPLHF.

V and J are TRBV12-5 and TRBJ1-2; D is perhaps TRBD1 (6 bases). This CDR3 has 14 amino acids. The germline CDR1 and CDR2 sequences are LGHNT and FRNRAP. Trimming cost V 4 bases and J 2 bases, with 11 bases left between them. CDR3 DNA: TGTGCTAGTGGTTGGGGGCTAGAAAACTATGGCTACACCTTC. This sequence encodes CASGWGLENYGYTF.

This clone appeared a single time. The chain recombines TRBV11-2 with TRBJ1-6; D possibly corresponds to TRBD1 (6 bases). Trimming left V 5 bases short and J 9 bases short, with 17 bases between. This CDR3 has 15 amino acids. Germline lookup yields CDR1 SGHAT and CDR2 FQNNGV. The CDR3, as DNA: TGTGCCAGCAGCCCCCGGGGCCGGGGGGCTTCACCCCTCCACTTT. Amino acid sequence: CASSPRGRGASPLHF.

The chain couples TRBV7-3 to TRBJ2-1, with 11 bases identical to TRBD2. J lost 0 bases, V lost 5 bases, and 6 bases had no gene match. CDR3 length: 17 residues. Germline CDR1 is SGHTA and CDR2 is FQGTGA. In nucleotides, the CDR3 is TGTGCCAGCAGCCTGGGACTAGCGGCTCACTCCTACAATGAGCAGTTCTTC. Encoded protein: CASSLGLAAHSYNEQFF.

V is TRBV2 and J is TRBJ1-5; D gene uncertain. Per germline, CDR1 SNHLY and CDR2 FYNNEI. Trimming took 1 base from V and 1 from J, leaving 14 bases between them. The CDR3 consists of 17 residues. In nucleotides, the CDR3 is TGTGCCAGCAGTGAAGAAAGGGAATCGGGGAGCAATCAGCCCCAGCATTTT. Translation gives CASSEERESGSNQPQHF. Filled out from reference TRBV2 and TRBJ1-5, the complete variable domain reads EPEVTQTPSHQVTQMGQEVILRCVPISNHLYFYWYRQILGQKVEFLVSFYNNEISEKSEIFDDQFSVERPDGSNFTLKIRSTKLEDSAMYFCASSEERESGSNQPQHFGDGTRLSIL.

The chain carries TRBV5-8 and TRBJ1-1; D uncertain. The CDR3 loop spans 15 amino acids. Trimming shortened V by 5 bases and J by 1 base, and 15 bases separated the two germline ends. Germline CDR1 is SGHTS and CDR2 is YDEGEE. The CDR3 DNA sequence: TGTGCCAGCAGGCCCGGAGGAGGATCGAACACTGAAGCTTTCTTT. This codes for CASRPGGGSNTEAFF. Combining the CDR3 with reference TRBV5-8 and TRBJ1-1 gives the whole variable domain EAGVTQSPTHLIKTRGQQATLRCSPISGHTSVYWYQQALGLGLQFLLWYDEGEERNRGNFPPRFSGRQFPNYSSELNVNALELEDSALYLCASRPGGGSNTEAFFGQGTRLTVV.

Written as DNA, the CDR3 is TGTGCCAGCAGCTTGCCTGGGACAGGGAATGAAAAACTGTTTTTT. Its translation: CASSLPGTGNEKLFF. The chain uses TRBV5-8 and TRBJ1-4, with 9 bases matching TRBD1. The germline gives CDR1 SGHTS, CDR2 YDEGEE. The CDR3 consists of 15 residues. The V gene end was trimmed by 1 base and the J gene end by 5 bases; junction bases not matched to a gene: 3.

This clone was observed once. This chain uses TRBV9 with TRBJ2-3; D is undetermined. The germline V gene has CDR1 SGDLS and CDR2 YYNGEE. The CDR3 has 15 amino acids. The germline V and J ends were trimmed by 3 bases and 3 bases, with 14 bases remaining between them. The CDR3 DNA reads TGTGCCAGCAGCGCCCCGCATCGGTCTACAGATACGCAGTATTTT. Protein: CASSAPHRSTDTQYF.

This clone was observed once. The chain uses TRBV9 and TRBJ2-3, with D tentatively TRBD2 (6 bases). This CDR3 region has 15 residues. The V end was cut by 2 bases, the J end by 5 bases, with 15 bases between. Germline lookup yields CDR1 SGDLS and CDR2 YYNGEE. The CDR3 is CASSVLAELVDTQYF. The CDR3 DNA follows: TGTGCCAGCAGCGTCTTAGCGGAGCTCGTAGATACGCAGTATTTT.

This clone was detected only a few times. This sequence joins TRBV19 and TRBJ1-5; 8 bases agree with TRBD1. This CDR3 comprises 14 residues. The germline gives CDR1 LNHDA, CDR2 SQIVND (reference sequence). After removal of 10 bases from V and 1 base from J, the junction contained 6 bases not matched to a gene. The CDR3 DNA follows: TGTGCCACTGGGGACAGGTCCAGCAATCAGCCCCAGCATTTT. Protein product: CATGDRSSNQPQHF.

The chain combines TRBV27 with TRBJ1-6, with 7 nucleotides matching TRBD1. The V segment lost 4 bases and the J segment 6 bases; nucleotides outside the gene matches: 6. Germline V gene sequence: CDR1 MNHEY, CDR2 SMNVEV (reference sequence). The CDR3 runs to 15 residues. The CDR3 region has the DNA TGTGCCAGCAGTTCGGGACAGAGCCTTAATTCACCCCTCCACTTT. As protein: CASSSGQSLNSPLHF.

In regard to this clone: It is unclear where the CDR3 begins or ends on the DNA, so no DNA is shown, and the CDR3 is as TCRdb lists it. The V gene is TRBV6-5, the J gene TRBJ1-2. The length of the CDR3 is 13 amino acids, counting both ends. The germline CDR1 and CDR2 sequences are MNHEY and SVGAGI. The CDR3 sequence is CASSTSTGYGYTF.

The rearrangement uses TRBV6-5 and TRBJ2-1, with a weak D call TRBD2 (5 bases). Germline V CDR1 and CDR2: MNHEY, SVGAGI. This CDR3 comprises 13 residues. Trimming cost V 7 bases and J 3 bases, with 10 bases left between them. The chain's CDR3 is CASKGAYYNEQFF. The DNA for the CDR3 is TGTGCCAGCAAGGGAGCGTACTACAATGAGCAGTTCTTC.

This sequence joins TRBV11-1 and TRBJ1-3; D gene ambiguous. V dropped 3 bases and J dropped 4 bases, with 7 bases sitting between them. This CDR3 comprises 13 residues. Per the germline V gene, CDR1 is SGHAT and CDR2 is FQDESV (reference sequence). The CDR3: CASSFKSGNTIYF. The CDR3, as DNA: TGTGCCAGCAGCTTCAAATCAGGAAACACCATATATTTT.

On this clone itself: The same CDR3 arises from other DNA sequences in this sample as well. The chain uses TRBV19 and TRBJ1-1; 9 bases match TRBD1. The V gene's germline CDR1 is LNHDA and CDR2 SQIVND (reference sequence). V shed 6 bases and J 6 bases; nucleotides not matched to a gene: 2. This CDR3 contains 12 residues. The CDR3 region has the DNA TGTGCCAGTAGCACAGGGGGCCCTGAAGCTTTCTTT. Its translation: CASSTGGPEAFF.

This rearrangement joins TRBV5-6 to TRBJ1-1; D is possibly TRBD1 (5 bases). Germline CDR1 and CDR2: SGHDT and YYEEEE. The CDR3 runs 15 residues. Trimming pared 0 bases from V and 5 bases from J, leaving 14 bases between. The CDR3 loop reads CASSLDGGVGTEAFF. The CDR3 DNA reads TGTGCCAGCAGCTTGGACGGGGGAGTGGGGACTGAAGCTTTCTTT. The whole variable domain, filled in from reference TRBV5-6 and TRBJ1-1, reads DAGVTQSPTHLIKTRGQQVTLRCSPKSGHDTVSWYQQALGQGPQFIFQYYEEEERQRGNFPDRFSGHQFPNYSSELNVNALLLGDSALYLCASSLDGGVGTEAFFGQGTRLTVV.

This sequence joins TRBV24-1 and TRBJ2-3, with 9 bases lining up with TRBD1. The CDR3 spans 16 residues. Per the germline V gene, CDR1 is KGHDR and CDR2 is SFDVKD. The V segment lost 5 bases and the J segment 0 bases; nucleotides outside the gene matches: 5. CDR3 loop: CATSADRGSSTDTQYF. In DNA, the CDR3 is TGTGCCACCAGTGCCGACAGGGGGTCTAGCACAGATACGCAGTATTTT.

The chain combines TRBV3-1 (or the pseudogene TRBV3-2) with TRBJ2-5; 9 positions agree with TRBD1. V lost 4 bases, J lost 0 bases, and 6 bases stayed unmatched. CDR1 and CDR2 (germline): LGHDT, YNNKEL (reference sequence). The CDR3 is 16 amino acids. For the CDR3, the DNA is TGTGCCAGCAGCCGTGTTGGACAGGGGTACCAAGAGACCCAGTACTTC. It yields the protein CASSRVGQGYQETQYF.